This TCR beta chain stems from a study of glioma-infiltrating T cells after dendritic cell vaccination. CDR3 size: 14 residues. From germline, CDR1 is SNHLY and CDR2 FYNNEI. V lost 5 bases and J 0 bases, leaving 5 bases between the germline ends. Stated time point: after dendritic cell vaccination, including at tumor progression/relapse. The table came from immunoSEQ multiplex PCR; TCRdb's copy has only in-frame clones and leaves some out. The repertoire holds about 65,000 clones, with around nine tenths as singletons. Sequencing was performed on blood, taken after dendritic cell vaccination. V is TRBV2 and J is TRBJ2-6, with D hard to call. The receptor was derived from a human donor with glioblastoma. The CDR3 DNA follows: TGTGCCAGCAGTATAGCCTCTGGGGCCAACGTCCTGACTTTC. This gives the protein CASSIASGANVLTF.